A selection of T cell receptor beta chains follows, all from one sample in a study of beta chain features in type 1 diabetes. The repertoire was sequenced with immunoSEQ multiplex PCR; TCRdb's copy has only in-frame clones and lacks some. The data contain 130,000 to 150,000 clones, roughly 7.2% of them seen just once; the ten biggest clones take up approximately 1.4%. The specimen sequenced was central memory CD4+ T cells from blood. The receptors shown here come from a woman aged 25-40 years in good health. Both conserved end residues are trimmed from each CDR3. The order of the fields is D gene, V gene, clone size, CDR3 protein. A D gene is named only where the DNA matches it firmly. Where a row states a size, it is once, few, many or the class of an expanded clone; other rows omit it.

NA | TRBV4-3 | NA | ASSGRASNTEAF
NA | TRBV4-3 | NA | ASSVGHMNTYEQY
TRBD2 | TRBV27 | many | ASSLREGLTDTQY
TRBD1 | TRBV6-6 | few | ASSYTGDRTDTQY
NA | TRBV7-2 | NA | ASAKTGETQY
TRBD2 | TRBV5-1 | few | ASSFGLANPGSYNEQF
NA | TRBV7-2 | NA | ASSPGKVQY
NA | TRBV2 | NA | ASRGTFGYGYT
TRBD2 | TRBV7-2 | few | ASSPPTSSEQY
TRBD2 | TRBV2 | NA | ASLMGLAGGFSDEQY
NA | TRBV27 | few | ASSLASALETQY
TRBD2 | TRBV5-1 | NA | ASSLGLAENEQF
TRBD2 | TRBV28 | few | ASSAASGTREQY
TRBD2 | TRBV28 | NA | ASSSAGTRLDTQY
TRBD2 | TRBV7-3 | few | ASSPYSGTRNEQF